This T cell receptor beta chain appears in the sequencing data of a study of T cells in Graves' hyperthyroidism and ophthalmopathy. Findings and caveats of the study: A model of 13 V-J features distinguished ophthalmopathy from stable hyperthyroidism.

Amplification yielded TCR beta CDR3 regions, with RNA transcripts as the source. The HTBI primer set was used in a first-round RT-PCR of the TCR CDR3. TCRdb analysed the multiplex PCR reads with MiXCR anew, one entry per CDR3 protein. The table shows 330,000 or so distinct CDR3 sequences, with roughly a fifth occurring only once. Of note for this clonotype: Its target is unknown. Relative to the germline gene, one junction end is altered; a read error may explain this.

The sample was blood. This receptor was taken from a man aged 50-59 years with Graves' ophthalmopathy.

CDR3: CASRLNLAGGPSHEQYF. Written as DNA, the CDR3 is TGTGCCAGCAGGCTAAATCTAGCGGGAGGGCCCTCCCACGAGCAGTACTTC. The V gene is TRBV28, the J gene TRBJ2-7; TRBD2 aligns across 12 bases. CDR1 is MDHEN and CDR2 is SYDVKM in the germline V gene. The CDR3 sequence is 17 residues long.